The 20 T cell receptor beta chains below come from one sample, sequenced in a study of CD8 T cells in ankylosing spondylitis. In TCRdb, the 5' RACE reads were re-called with MiXCR into one record per CDR3 protein. The data hold tens of thousands of distinct CDR3 sequences, with about 17% observed a single time. What was sequenced was blood. The source is a male donor with ankylosing spondylitis or in good health (not recorded which).

In its sample, this clonotype was seen a few times. The gene calls are TRBV29-1 and TRBJ1-5; possible D gene TRBD1, 5 bases. Trimming took 6 bases from V and 0 from J, leaving 9 bases between them. Germline lookup yields CDR1 SQVTM and CDR2 ANQGSEA. The CDR3 has 13 residues. The CDR3 spells CSVAGSSNQPQHF. The CDR3 DNA follows: TGCAGCGTCGCAGGGAGTAGCAATCAGCCCCAGCATTTT.

The CDR3 nucleotides are TGTGCCAGCAGTTTCGTAGGGAGCAATCAGCCCCAGCATTTT. It yields the protein CASSFVGSNQPQHF. The genes are TRBV28 and TRBJ1-5; the D is unclear. The CDR3 has 14 residues. Between the trimmed V and J ends, which lost 3 bases and 1 base, there was a span of 7 bases. Germline CDR1 MDHEN, CDR2 SYDVKM.

This chain uses TRBV3-1 with TRBJ2-3, with D tentatively TRBD1 or TRBD2 (5 bases each). Germline-derived CDR1 and CDR2 are LGHDT and YNNKEL (reference sequence). The CDR3 covers 13 residues. Between the trimmed V and J ends, which lost 5 bases and 9 bases, there was a span of 15 bases. The CDR3 DNA reads as TGTGCCAGCAGCGAATCGGGGCGACGGACGCAGTATTTT. Its translation is CASSESGRRTQYF.

This clonotype was seen a few times. The chain links TRBV6-2 or TRBV6-3 to TRBJ2-7, with D perhaps matching TRBD2 (5 bases). CDR1 MNHEY and CDR2 SVGEGT come from the germline V gene. CDR3 size: 15 residues. The V end lost 4 bases, the J end lost 2 bases, and 15 bases lay between the germline ends. The CDR3: CASSSDRTETYEQYV. CDR3 nucleotides: TGTGCCAGCAGTTCCGACCGGACTGAAACCTACGAGCAGTACGTC.

This clonotype was observed a few times. The CDR3: CASSHRDRAYNEQFF. For the CDR3, the DNA is TGTGCCAGCAGTCACCGGGACAGAGCTTACAATGAGCAGTTCTTC. The chain uses TRBV28 and TRBJ2-1; 7 positions match TRBD1. The CDR3 contains 15 residues. J gave up 4 bases and V 5 bases, and 8 bases lay outside the gene matches. Germline lookup yields CDR1 MDHEN and CDR2 SYDVKM. Full variable domain (rest looked up from reference TRBV28 and TRBJ2-1): DVKVTQSSRYLVKRTGEKVFLECVQDMDHENMFWYRQDPGLGLRLIYFSYDVKMKEKGDIPEGYSVSREKKERFSLILESASTNQTSMYLCASSHRDRAYNEQFFGPGTRLTVL.

The chain employs TRBV7-2 and TRBJ2-3; weak D call: TRBD1 (5 bases). The CDR3 extends over 16 amino acids. Germline V gene lookup returns CDR1 SGHTA and CDR2 FQGNSA. With 5 bases removed from V and 6 bases from J, the gap between germline ends came to 21 bases. CDR3 in amino acids: CASSKATGSPWDTQYF. For the CDR3, the DNA is TGTGCCAGCAGCAAAGCAACAGGATCCCCGTGGGATACGCAGTATTTT.

V gene TRBV6-5 combines with J gene TRBJ1-1, with TRBD1 as a possible D gene (5 bases). The CDR3 totals 15 residues. Germline CDR1 is MNHEY and CDR2 is SVGAGI. Trimming pared 0 bases from V and 3 bases from J, leaving 11 bases between. CDR3 amino acids: CASSYSTGGDTEAFF. Here the CDR3 DNA reads TGTGCCAGCAGTTACTCGACCGGGGGGGACACTGAAGCTTTCTTT.

This clonotype has a handful of counts. This sequence joins TRBV12-5 and TRBJ2-2; D not certain. Germline loops: CDR1 LGHNT, CDR2 FRNRAP. Trimming left V 0 bases short and J 6 bases short, with 5 bases between. This CDR3 has 13 residues. CDR3 sequence: CASGLVPPGELFF. CDR3 nucleotides: TGTGCTAGTGGTTTGGTACCCCCCGGGGAGCTGTTTTTT.

The table lists this clonotype with a count of one. The chain uses TRBV3-1 and TRBJ1-2, with D maybe TRBD1 (6 bases). The CDR3 loop spans 15 amino acids. Looked up from germline, CDR1 is LGHDT and CDR2 is YNNKEL (reference sequence). Trimming pared 4 bases from V and 5 bases from J, leaving 17 bases between. The CDR3 region is CASSPFGTRTYGYTF. The CDR3 DNA is TGTGCCAGCAGCCCCTTCGGGACACGGACTTATGGCTACACCTTC.

This clonotype was observed a few times. This chain uses TRBV29-1 with TRBJ1-2; 9 nucleotides match TRBD1. Losses at the gene ends were 7 bases for V and 7 bases for J; bases not matched to a gene: 10. Germline V gene lookup returns CDR1 SQVTM and CDR2 ANQGSEA. This CDR3 is 13 amino acids long. The CDR3 bases are TGCAGCGCTGGGGACAGGGCGGCCTCTGGCTACACCTTC. Its translation: CSAGDRAASGYTF.

The chain is built from TRBV7-2 and TRBJ2-2; D gene unclear. The CDR3 is 14 residues long. Trimming shortened V by 3 bases and J by 6 bases, and 11 bases separated the two germline ends. Per germline, CDR1 SGHTA and CDR2 FQGNSA. The CDR3 sequence is CASSLDVGPGELFF. The CDR3 DNA reads as TGTGCCAGCAGCTTGGACGTCGGGCCCGGGGAGCTGTTTTTT. The variable domain in full, completed from reference TRBV7-2 and TRBJ2-2, reads GAGVSQSPSNKVTEKGKDVELRCDPISGHTALYWYRQSLGQGLEFLIYFQGNSAPDKSGLPSDRFSAERTGGSVSTLTIQRTQQEDSAVYLCASSLDVGPGELFFGEGSRLTVL.

The chain combines TRBV5-1 with TRBJ1-1; D not resolved. Germline V gene data show CDR1 as SGHRS and CDR2 as YFSETQ. V was trimmed by 0 bases and J by 4 bases, leaving 10 bases between them. This CDR3 region has 14 residues. DNA of the CDR3: TGCGCCAGCAGCTTGGGGGTCTCGGTCACTGAAGCTTTCTTT. It yields the protein CASSLGVSVTEAFF. Full variable domain (rest looked up from reference TRBV5-1 and TRBJ1-1): KAGVTQTPRYLIKTRGQQVTLSCSPISGHRSVSWYQQTPGQGLQFLFEYFSETQRNKGNFPGRFSGRQFSNSRSEMNVSTLELGDSALYLCASSLGVSVTEAFFGQGTRLTVV.

This chain links TRBV11-2 with TRBJ2-1, with 7 bases fitting TRBD2. Per the germline V gene, CDR1 is SGHAT and CDR2 is FQNNGV. V lost 1 base, J lost 5 bases, and 14 bases stayed unmatched. The CDR3 runs 18 residues. The CDR3 DNA reads TGTGCCAGCAGCTTAGTGGGGGTGCGGGCTAGCGGTAACAATGAGCAGTTCTTC. This encodes CASSLVGVRASGNNEQFF.

The rearrangement uses TRBV5-1 and TRBJ2-1, with D possibly being TRBD1 or TRBD2 (5 bases each). The CDR3 has 15 amino acids. CDR1 is SGHRS and CDR2 is YFSETQ in the germline V gene. V gave up 4 bases and J gave up 9 bases, with 20 bases separating them. Here the CDR3 DNA reads TGCGCCAGCAGCCCTACTGAGGGACGGTCGGGTGAGCAGTTCTTC. It encodes CASSPTEGRSGEQFF.

J is TRBJ2-5 and V is TRBV29-1; D not certain. Germline CDR1 is SQVTM and CDR2 is ANQGSEA. Deletions cut 4 bases from V and 2 bases from J, with 5 bases between. The CDR3 totals 11 residues. Written as DNA, the CDR3 is TGCAGCGTTGGACCACAAGAGACCCAGTACTTC. This encodes CSVGPQETQYF.

The chain carries TRBV20-1 and TRBJ2-1; 10 nucleotides agree with TRBD1. Germline trimming cut 1 base from V and 2 bases from J; bases unmatched to any gene: 2. Germline V gene lookup returns CDR1 DFQATT and CDR2 SNEGSKA (reference sequence). The CDR3 contains 15 residues. The CDR3 nucleotides are TGCAGTGCTAGAGTTGGACAGGGGGCCTACAATGAGCAGTTCTTC. This codes for CSARVGQGAYNEQFF.

This clonotype has only a few counts. This chain joins TRBV30 and TRBJ1-6; D not resolved. V gave up 3 bases and J gave up 5 bases, with 14 bases separating them. The CDR3 has 15 amino acids. Germline CDR1 and CDR2: GTSNPN and SVGIG (reference sequence). CDR3 in DNA: TGTGCCTGGAGATTCAGTGGTCATCATAATTCACCCCTCCACTTT. Its protein product is CAWRFSGHHNSPLHF.

The V and J genes are TRBV7-3 and TRBJ1-1, with D uncertain. The CDR3 is 15 residues long. V was cut by 3 bases and J by 2 bases, with 13 bases left in between. The germline CDR1 and CDR2 sequences are SGHTA and FQGTGA. The CDR3 loop is CASSFTADPNTEAFF. The CDR3 DNA follows: TGTGCCAGCAGCTTTACTGCGGACCCCAACACTGAAGCTTTCTTT.

This sequence joins TRBV28 and TRBJ2-2; unclear D gene. Looked up from germline, CDR1 is MDHEN and CDR2 is SYDVKM. V lost 3 bases, J lost 2 bases, and 10 bases lay in between. The CDR3 has 15 amino acids. The chain's CDR3 is CASSFLRLNTGELFF. DNA for the CDR3: TGTGCCAGCAGTTTTCTCAGGTTAAACACCGGGGAGCTGTTTTTT.

This clonotype has just a few counts. The chain carries TRBV19 and TRBJ1-5; possibly TRBD1 for D (6 bases). The length of the CDR3 is 13 residues. Germline V lookup: CDR1 LNHDA, CDR2 SQIVND (reference sequence). V was shortened by 9 bases and J by 4 bases, with 13 bases between the two germline ends. In nucleotides, the CDR3 is TGTGCCAGCCGGGGACACTCAAATCAGCCCCAGCATTTT. Residues: CASRGHSNQPQHF.